This TCR beta chain was retrieved from a study of cytomegalovirus exposure and HLA in healthy donors. The CDR3 is made up of 15 amino acids. V lost 4 bases and J lost 6; bases outside the gene matches: 7. CDR1 and CDR2 from the germline V gene are SGHDT and YYEEEE. The primer mix had 60 Vbeta and 13 Jbeta primers. Assay used: immunoSEQ multiplex PCR; TCRdb lists only in-frame clones, some missing. The repertoire includes 170,000 or so clones, 79% of them detected once, and 0.69% sits in the top ten. This TCR came from a woman aged 40 to 50 in good health and CMV-seronegative. The chain couples TRBV5-6 to TRBJ2-2; 9 bases align to TRBD1. The material sequenced was PBMCs. The CDR3 nucleotides read TGTGCCAGCAGCGGAGGGACAGGGAGGGCCGGGGAGCTGTTTTTT. It yields the protein CASSGGTGRAGELFF.